This T cell receptor beta chain was sequenced during a study of T cell repertoires in cytomegalovirus infection. Study as a whole: The public TCR beta signatures pointed to both CMV infection and matching HLA type.

CDR1 is SEHNR, CDR2 FQNEAQ, per germline (reference sequence). V shed 0 bases and J 4 bases; nucleotides not matched to a gene: 4. The CDR3 has 16 amino acids. This clonotype was detected a few times. Its antigen is unidentified. MiXCR was run by TCRdb on the reads, yielding one entry per CDR3 protein. The table records hundreds of thousands of distinct CDR3 sequences, about 28% of them present only once. Points from the study as a whole: Cumulative public TCR beta family frequency identified CMV carriers with the relevant HLA.

The origin of this receptor is a human donor in good health (CMV status not recorded). Some clones in this sample may be carry-over from other donors' samples. Sequences were derived from cultured PBMCs, sampled from culture after CMV antigen stimulation. The rearrangement uses TRBV7-9 and TRBJ2-1; 9 bases agree with TRBD2. CDR3 protein: CASSLAATSGYNEQFF. The CDR3 DNA reads as TGTGCCAGCAGCTTAGCCGCGACTAGCGGTTACAATGAGCAGTTCTTC.